This T cell receptor (beta chain) was profiled in a study of blood T cell repertoires in COVID-19. Profiling relied on immunoSEQ multiplex PCR, and the TCRdb table lists in-frame clones only, not all of them. The sample carries about 66,000 clones, approximately 80% recorded once. The CDR3 loop spans 12 amino acids. Germline CDR1 is LNHDA and CDR2 is SQIVND (reference sequence). After removal of 4 bases from V and 9 bases from J, the junction contained 3 bases not matched to a gene. Sequencing used peripheral blood. V and J are TRBV19 and TRBJ2-1; TRBD2 matches at 7 bases. This TCR came from a man in his fifties or sixties with acute or convalescent COVID-19. The DNA of the CDR3 is TGTGCCAGTAGTAAGTCTAGCGGTGAGCAGTTCTTC. Its translation: CASSKSSGEQFF.